This is a list of T cell receptor beta chains from one sample in a study of blood T cell repertoires in COVID-19. TCRdb's copy holds only in-frame clones and misses some; the assay was immunoSEQ multiplex PCR. Found here are about 190,000 clones, 90% of them singletons; the top ten hold roughly 0.56%. Sequencing was carried out using peripheral blood. These receptors all come from a man aged 50 to 60 with acute or convalescent COVID-19. Each CDR3 is given with its conserved first and last residue. D genes are given only for firm matches. The size field is filled for only some rows; it gives once, few, many or a size class.

CDR3nt	CDR3aa	v_gene	abundance	j_gene	d_gene
TGTGCCAGCAGCGTAGCCAGCGGGGGGGGCAATGAGCAGTTCTTC	CASSVASGGGNEQFF	TRBV9	NA	TRBJ2-1	TRBD2
TGTGCCAGCAGCTTGGGGGCCTCTGGGGCCAACGTCCTGACTTTC	CASSLGASGANVLTF	TRBV7-3	NA	TRBJ2-6	NA
TGCAGCGCTGACAGGGGGAGCACTGAAGCTTTCTTT	CSADRGSTEAFF	TRBV29-1	NA	TRBJ1-1	TRBD1
TGCGCCAGCAGCCAAGAGGCCCCACAGGGGGCCTATGAGCAGTTCTTC	CASSQEAPQGAYEQFF	TRBV4-1	NA	TRBJ2-1	TRBD1
TGTGCCAGCAGCGTAGTTCCTAGCGGGAGGGCCACCGGGGAGCTGTTTTTT	CASSVVPSGRATGELFF	TRBV9	NA	TRBJ2-2	TRBD2
TGTGCCAGCTCAATTCTTGACAGAGGCAATGGCTACACCTTC	CASSILDRGNGYTF	TRBV18	NA	TRBJ1-2	NA
TGTGCCAGCAGCTTACGCATTGAGGGAGTGGGTTACAATGAGCAGTTCTTC	CASSLRIEGVGYNEQFF	TRBV11-2	NA	TRBJ2-1	NA
TGTGCCAGCAGTGGGACAGAGGGGTATGGCTACACCTTC	CASSGTEGYGYTF	TRBV12-3/TRBV12-4	NA	TRBJ1-2	TRBD1
TGTGCCAGCAGGCTGAACAGTGTACCCGGGGAGCTGTTTTTT	CASRLNSVPGELFF	TRBV2	NA	TRBJ2-2	NA
TGTGCCAGCAGACGTTCGGGACAGGGGAACACTGAAGCTTTCTTT	CASRRSGQGNTEAFF	TRBV6-5	once	TRBJ1-1	TRBD1
TGTGCCAGCAGCGTAACCAGGGGGCTTGTAGGGAGCATTCAGTACTTC	CASSVTRGLVGSIQYF	TRBV9	NA	TRBJ2-4	TRBD1
TGTGCCAGCTCACCAGACAGGAGCTGGGGTTACACCGGGGAGCTGTTTTTT	CASSPDRSWGYTGELFF	TRBV18	NA	TRBJ2-2	NA
TGTGCCAGCAGCCTTAGCGGGATTAACACCGGGGAGCTGTTTTTT	CASSLSGINTGELFF	TRBV3-1/TRBV3-2	NA	TRBJ2-2	TRBD2
TGTGCCAGCAGCAATCAGGGGTCTGCTAGAAATGAGCAGTTCTTC	CASSNQGSARNEQFF	TRBV7-2	NA	TRBJ2-1	NA
TGTGCCAGCAGCCCTGACAGGTTTACATGGGCTGGGACTGAAGCTTTCTTT	CASSPDRFTWAGTEAFF	TRBV28	NA	TRBJ1-1	NA
TGCGCCAGCAGCCAGGGACTAGCGGGAGGGCCGAGGGAGCAGTACTTC	CASSQGLAGGPREQYF	TRBV4-1	few	TRBJ2-7	TRBD2
TGTGCCAGCAGTTACTCGAGTTTCAATGAGCAGTTCTTC	CASSYSSFNEQFF	TRBV6-5	NA	TRBJ2-1	NA
TGTGCCAGCAGCGTAGGATCGGGGACTAACTCCAATGAGCAGTTCTTC	CASSVGSGTNSNEQFF	TRBV9	once	TRBJ2-1	TRBD2
TGTGCCAGCTCACCACGACAGGGATTGCTTGGCGGGGAGCTGTTTTTT	CASSPRQGLLGGELFF	TRBV18	NA	TRBJ2-2	TRBD1
TGTGCCAGCAGTTTTGCGGGGGACACTGAAGCTTTCTTT	CASSFAGDTEAFF	TRBV27	NA	TRBJ1-1	NA
TGCGCCAGCAGCATGACTAGCGCCTCGAACACCGGGGAGCTGTTTTTT	CASSMTSASNTGELFF	TRBV5-1	NA	TRBJ2-2	TRBD2
TGTGCCAGCAGGTGGACACCGAACACTGAAGCTTTCTTT	CASRWTPNTEAFF	TRBV6-5	NA	TRBJ1-1	NA
TGTGCCAGCAGTGAATTCTTTGCGGGAGCCTACAATGAGCAGTTCTTC	CASSEFFAGAYNEQFF	TRBV25-1	NA	TRBJ2-1	TRBD2
TGTGCCAGCAGCGGGACAGGGGGCAGCTCACCCCTCCACTTT	CASSGTGGSSPLHF	TRBV27	few	TRBJ1-6	TRBD1
TGTGCCAGCAGCTTAGGGCACCTTGGAGTTGGGGAGCTGTTTTTT	CASSLGHLGVGELFF	TRBV11-3	NA	TRBJ2-2	NA
TGTGCCAGCAGCCTTAGCGGGAGTTCGAATAGGAACGAGCAGTACTTC	CASSLSGSSNRNEQYF	TRBV3-1/TRBV3-2	NA	TRBJ2-7	TRBD2
TGTGCCAGCAGTTACTCCCAGGGATATAATTCACCCCTCCACTTT	CASSYSQGYNSPLHF	TRBV6-2/TRBV6-3	NA	TRBJ1-6	NA
TGTGCCAGCAGCCTCGACACAGTCACAGATACGCAGTATTTT	CASSLDTVTDTQYF	TRBV7-3	once	TRBJ2-3	NA
TGCAGTGCTAGGTCTGGGAGTACCCAGTACTTC	CSARSGSTQYF	TRBV20-1	NA	TRBJ2-5	NA
TGTGCCAGTAGTATCCCAAGGGGGGGTTACGGAAAACTGTTTTTT	CASSIPRGGYGKLFF	TRBV19	NA	TRBJ1-4	NA
TGTGCCAGCAGCGCGGGCAACACTGAAGCTTTCTTT	CASSAGNTEAFF	TRBV5-6	NA	TRBJ1-1	NA
TGTGCCAGCAGTTACTCGACCGGGACTAGCGGCTACGAGCAGTACTTC	CASSYSTGTSGYEQYF	TRBV6-5	NA	TRBJ2-7	TRBD2
TGTGCCAGCAGTTGGATAGCGGGTGCGAACACCGGGGAGCTGTTTTTT	CASSWIAGANTGELFF	TRBV27	NA	TRBJ2-2	TRBD2
TGTGCCAGCAGTTACTCGACACAGGCCAGGTTGCCCCAGCATTTT	CASSYSTQARLPQHF	TRBV6-5	NA	TRBJ1-5	NA
TGTGCCAGTAGGACGACAGAGCTCTATGGCTACACCTTC	CASRTTELYGYTF	TRBV19	NA	TRBJ1-2	NA
TGTGCCAGCAGTCCACCGACAGGGGTATTGGGTGAAGCTTTCTTT	CASSPPTGVLGEAFF	TRBV28	NA	TRBJ1-1	TRBD1
TGCGCCAGCAGCTCGGACAGAACGAACACCGGGGAGCTGTTTTTT	CASSSDRTNTGELFF	TRBV5-1	NA	TRBJ2-2	NA
TGTGCCTGGAGTTCTCCCTACAGCTATAGCAATCAGCCCCAGCATTTT	CAWSSPYSYSNQPQHF	TRBV30	once	TRBJ1-5	NA
TGTGCCAGCAGGGGGAGCGACAATCAGCCCCAGCATTTT	CASRGSDNQPQHF	TRBV2	NA	TRBJ1-5	NA
TGTGCCACCAGTGATTTTGTGTCGGGGATCACAGATACGCAGTATTTT	CATSDFVSGITDTQYF	TRBV24-1	NA	TRBJ2-3	NA
TGCAGCGTTCTTTCTGAGGAGACCCAGTACTTC	CSVLSEETQYF	TRBV29-1	few	TRBJ2-5	NA
TGTGCCAGCAGCCCCTCCCTACCCACAGATACGCAGTATTTT	CASSPSLPTDTQYF	TRBV28	NA	TRBJ2-3	NA
TGTGCCAGCAGTTTGCCAGGGGGCTACGAGCAGTACTTC	CASSLPGGYEQYF	TRBV28	NA	TRBJ2-7	TRBD1
TGTGCCTGGATAGCCCAGGGGACATATGATGAAGCTTTCTTT	CAWIAQGTYDEAFF	TRBV30	once	TRBJ1-1	NA
TGCGCCAGCAGCTTGGCCTCTGCGGGACGTGAGGATGAGCAGTTCTTC	CASSLASAGREDEQFF	TRBV5-1	NA	TRBJ2-1	NA
TGTGCCAGCAGCGTAGTTGCTAGCGGTACAGATACGCAGTATTTT	CASSVVASGTDTQYF	TRBV9	NA	TRBJ2-3	TRBD2
TGCGCCAGCAGCTTACTAGCGGGAGGACGAGCTAGCACAGATACGCAGTATTTT	CASSLLAGGRASTDTQYF	TRBV5-1	NA	TRBJ2-3	TRBD2